This entry concerns a single T cell receptor (beta chain). As yet, its antigen is unknown. The source of the sample is a study of T cell repertoires in aging, cancer and after chemotherapy. Looking at the study overall: Healthy donor repertoires were recorded over several months to years and showed clear clonal overlap.

The template was genomic DNA from peripheral blood, not RNA. Notes on the study in general: Across the chemotherapy interval, each cancer cohort showed higher median generation probability, suggesting thymic rebound. Age-matched healthy donors had significantly more diverse, less clonal blood TCR repertoires than untreated cancer patients. In healthy donors, age-related TCR diversity loss mainly reflected lost richness.

Rearranged V-D-J TRB sequences were amplified with a mixed TRB-A/B primer pool. TCRdb processed the multiplex PCR reads anew with MiXCR; each CDR3 protein has one entry. This table holds more than 10,000 distinct CDR3 sequences, roughly 26% found once. The CDR3 spans 15 residues. The V gene end was trimmed by 4 bases and the J gene end by 7 bases; junction bases not matched to a gene: 8. Germline CDR1 MGHDK, CDR2 SYGVNS. The sequencing sample was made of blood. The rearrangement joins TRBV25-1 to TRBJ2-5; TRBD1 aligns across 11 bases. The receptor was isolated from a human donor in good health. CDR3 sequence (DNA): TGTGCCAGCAGTGGCGGGACAGGGGGTCATTGGACCCAGTACTTC. Translation: CASSGGTGGHWTQYF.